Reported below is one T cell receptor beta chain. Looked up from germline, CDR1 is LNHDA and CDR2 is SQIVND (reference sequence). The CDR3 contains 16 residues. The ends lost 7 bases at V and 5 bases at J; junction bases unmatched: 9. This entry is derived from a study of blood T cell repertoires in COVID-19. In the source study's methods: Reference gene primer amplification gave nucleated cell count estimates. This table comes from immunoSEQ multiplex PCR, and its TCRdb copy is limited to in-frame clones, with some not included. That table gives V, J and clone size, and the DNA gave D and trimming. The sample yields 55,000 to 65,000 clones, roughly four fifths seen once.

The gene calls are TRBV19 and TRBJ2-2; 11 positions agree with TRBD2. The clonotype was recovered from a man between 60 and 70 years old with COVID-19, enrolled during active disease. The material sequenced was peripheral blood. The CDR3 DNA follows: TGTGCCAGTACCAAATTAGCGGGAGGGGGGACCGGGGAGCTGTTTTTT. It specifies CASTKLAGGGTGELFF.